Listed below are T cell receptor beta chains from one sample, sequenced in a study of tumor-infiltrating lymphocytes in primary liver carcinoma. In TCRdb, the multiplex PCR reads were re-called with MiXCR into one record per CDR3 protein. This table has 50,000 to 60,000 distinct CDR3 sequences, around 77% appearing once. What was sequenced was liver tumor tissue from sampling region 5. The origin of the receptors is a man aged 40-50 years with primary liver carcinoma and hepatitis B virus infection. The CDR3 runs from the conserved cysteine through the conserved F or W. A D gene is named only where the DNA matches it firmly. Expanded clones are given a class, and other clones once, few, many or no size at all.

size,V,D,length,J,CDR3,DNA
-,TRBV11-1,-,15,TRBJ2-2,CTSSYRGPFSGSCFF,-
-,TRBV14,-,15,TRBJ2-1,CTSSQYRGSYDEQFF,TGTACCAGCAGCCAGTATCGGGGCTCCTACGATGAGCAGTTCTTC
-,TRBV11-1,-,15,TRBJ2-2,CASSYTGPYSWELSF,TGTGCCAGCAGCTATACAGGACCTTACTCCTGGGAGCTGTCTTTT
-,TRBV28,-,13,TRBJ2-5,CASTREIQVTQYF,TGTGCCAGCACCCGAGAGATACAAGTGACCCAGTACTTC
-,TRBV5-5,TRBD2,16,TRBJ2-1,CAGSLIASGIHNEQFF,TGTGCCGGCAGCTTGATTGCTAGCGGGATCCACAATGAGCAGTTCTTC
-,TRBV28,-,15,TRBJ2-1,CANRTDLTSGNEQFF,TGTGCTAACAGAACGGACTTAACATCGGGTAATGAGCAGTTCTTC
few,TRBV12-3/TRBV12-4,-,13,TRBJ2-5,CASSLVQGGAQYF,TGTGCCAGCAGTTTGGTGCAGGGGGGGGCCCAGTACTTC
once,TRBV14,TRBD2,16,TRBJ2-1,CVGSVIAGWVDNEQFF,TGTGTCGGCAGTGTCATAGCGGGATGGGTAGACAATGAGCAGTTCTTC
-,TRBV29-1,-,13,TRBJ2-7,CGVDKAGAIGQYF,TGCGGCGTTGATAAGGCAGGGGCTATTGGGCAGTACTTC
-,TRBV11-2,-,16,TRBJ2-1,CASSLDPESSYNEQFF,TGTGCCAGCAGCTTAGATCCAGAGAGCTCCTACAATGAGCAGTTCTTC
-,TRBV5-6,-,12,TRBJ1-5,CASSYRNQPYHF,TGTGCCAGCAGCTATCGGAATCAGCCCTATCATTTT
-,TRBV28,TRBD1,16,TRBJ1-3,CASSLRDRGAGNTRYF,TGTGCCAGTAGTCTCCGAGACAGGGGCGCAGGAAACACCAGATATTTT
-,TRBV30,TRBD2,17,TRBJ2-6,CVWTELAGVSGANVLTF,TGTGTCTGGACGGAACTAGCGGGGGTCTCTGGGGCCAACGTCCTGACTTTC
-,TRBV13,TRBD2,15,TRBJ2-7,CVSSFWGTSAYEQYF,TGTGTCAGCAGCTTTTGGGGGACTAGCGCATACGAGCAATACTTC
-,TRBV6-6,-,12,TRBJ1-1,CASSQTVTEAIF,TGTGCCAGCAGCCAGACAGTCACTGAAGCTATCTTT
-,TRBV30,-,13,TRBJ2-5,CAWSCGSRKTQYF,TGTGCCTGGAGTTGCGGTAGCCGGAAGACCCAGTACTTC
-,TRBV5-1,-,15,TRBJ1-1,CASSSRGRRNTEAFF,TGCGCCAGCAGCTCCAGAGGACGTCGGAACACTGAAGCTTTCTTT
-,TRBV19,-,10,TRBJ2-2,CATYTGELFF,TGTGCCACTTACACCGGGGAGCTGTTTTTT
-,TRBV5-1,TRBD2,15,TRBJ2-3,CASSLAGGRTDTQYF,TGCGCCAGCAGCTTGGCTGGCGGGAGAACAGATACGCAGTATTTT
-,TRBV11-2,-,15,TRBJ1-5,CTSSLARGGNQPQRF,TGTACCAGCAGCTTAGCAAGGGGCGGCAATCAGCCCCAGCGTTTT
medium-sized,TRBV29-1,TRBD2,12,TRBJ2-1,CSGRLADNEQFF,TGCAGCGGCCGACTAGCGGACAATGAGCAGTTCTTC
-,TRBV21-1,-,15,TRBJ2-7,CTSSSYRDSSYKQYF,TGTACCAGCAGCTCATACCGGGACTCCTCCTACAAGCAGTACTTC
many,TRBV11-2,-,17,TRBJ2-2,CASSLALGGANTGELFF,TGTGCCAGCAGCTTAGCATTAGGAGGGGCGAACACCGGGGAGCTGTTTTTT
-,TRBV11-3,-,14,TRBJ2-1,CANSLSVSNNEQFF,TGTGCCAACAGTTTAAGCGTCTCGAACAATGAGCAGTTCTTC
-,TRBV4-3,-,15,TRBJ2-1,CTSSQEREVNYEQFF,TGCACCAGCAGCCAAGAGAGGGAGGTGAACTATGAGCAGTTCTTT
-,TRBV28,-,13,TRBJ1-1,CARSLGRLAEAFF,TGTGCCAGAAGTTTGGGCCGGCTCGCTGAAGCATTCTTT
medium-sized,TRBV4-1,-,15,TRBJ2-7,CASSQDKALAMAQYF,TGCGCCAGCAGCCAAGATAAGGCACTAGCCATGGCGCAGTACTTC
-,TRBV14,TRBD1,17,TRBJ2-1,CASSQDGQGTGYNEQHF,TGTGCCAGCAGCCAAGATGGTCAGGGGACAGGGTACAATGAGCAGCACTTC
-,TRBV11-1,-,19,TRBJ2-3,CASSSRGCSVGARTDTQYF,TGTGCCAGCAGCTCTCGGGGATGCTCTGTAGGAGCCCGCACAGATACGCAGTATTTT
-,TRBV7-9,TRBD2,16,TRBJ2-1,CASNDWGSGTYNEQFF,TGTGCCAGTAACGATTGGGGAAGCGGGACCTACAATGAGCAGTTCTTC
-,TRBV12-3/TRBV12-4,-,15,TRBJ2-3,CASEKGRDLPDTHYF,TGTGCCAGCGAGAAGGGGCGGGACTTACCAGATACGCATTATTTT
-,TRBV7-3,-,14,TRBJ1-6,CASSLTQTNSPLHF,TGTGCCAGCAGCTTAACACAGACCAATTCACCCCTCCACTTT
-,TRBV28,TRBD2,16,TRBJ2-3,CTSSSGRTSGIDTQYF,TGTACCAGTAGTTCAGGAAGGACTAGCGGGATCGATACGCAGTATTTT
medium-sized,TRBV5-5,-,13,TRBJ2-7,CASSFGRPYEQYF,TGTGCCAGCAGCTTTGGACGGCCCTACGAGCAGTACTTC
-,TRBV4-3,TRBD2,15,TRBJ2-7,CASSQDRTSGYEQYF,TGCGCCAGCAGTCAGGATCGGACTAGCGGCTACGAGCAGTACTTC
-,TRBV4-2,-,14,TRBJ1-2,CASSVLDGNYDYTF,TGTGCTAGCAGCGTCCTTGATGGGAACTATGACTACACCTTC
-,TRBV5-1,-,13,TRBJ2-1,CASSSTGPAEQFF,TGCGCCAGTAGCTCGACGGGACCAGCTGAGCAGTTCTTC
-,TRBV11-3,-,15,TRBJ1-5,CASSLDLGVAQTQHF,TGTGCCAGCAGCTTAGATCTGGGGGTAGCTCAGACTCAGCATTTT
-,TRBV6-4,TRBD2,15,TRBJ2-3,CDSSDSAGGTDTQYF,TGTGACAGCAGTGACTCAGCGGGAGGCACAGATACTCAGTATTTT
-,TRBV7-8,TRBD2,15,TRBJ2-7,CASSAKTSGPYEQYF,TGTGCCAGCAGCGCCAAGACTAGCGGCCCCTATGAGCAGTACTTC
-,TRBV11-3,-,17,TRBJ2-1,CAGSLGEGANYYKEQFF,TGTGCCGGCAGCTTAGGGGAAGGCGCTAACTACTACAAAGAGCAGTTCTTC
-,TRBV4-3,-,16,TRBJ2-1,CAGSQDPYSEHNEQFF,TGCGCCGGCAGCCAAGATCCCTATTCAGAACATAATGAGCAGTTCTTC
-,TRBV14,TRBD2,16,TRBJ2-1,CASTAVAGWANNEQFF,TGTGCTAGCACTGCCGTAGCGGGATGGGCAAACAATGAGCAGTTCTTC
-,TRBV11-2,TRBD1,15,TRBJ1-5,CTSSLPGGGNQPQHF,TGTACCAGCAGCTTACCAGGGGGCGGCAATCAGCCCCAGCATTTT
once,TRBV10-2,-,13,TRBJ1-5,CASTAGFNQPQHF,TGCGCCAGCACAGCAGGGTTCAATCAGCCCCAGCATTTT
-,TRBV7-9,-,11,TRBJ2-5,CVSSLKETQYF,TGTGTCAGCAGTCTGAAAGAGACCCAGTACTTC
many,TRBV11-2,-,15,TRBJ2-3,CASSFGLAYTDTQYF,TGTGCCAGCAGCTTCGGACTCGCTTACACAGATACGCAGTATTTT
-,TRBV6-2/TRBV6-3,-,16,TRBJ1-1,CASRRSGIWRGTEAFF,TGTGCCAGCAGAAGATCCGGTATATGGAGGGGCACCGAAGCTTTCTTT
-,TRBV29-1,-,14,TRBJ1-2,CSVDVEERVDGYTF,TGCAGCGTTGATGTGGAAGAAAGGGTGGATGGCTACACCTTC